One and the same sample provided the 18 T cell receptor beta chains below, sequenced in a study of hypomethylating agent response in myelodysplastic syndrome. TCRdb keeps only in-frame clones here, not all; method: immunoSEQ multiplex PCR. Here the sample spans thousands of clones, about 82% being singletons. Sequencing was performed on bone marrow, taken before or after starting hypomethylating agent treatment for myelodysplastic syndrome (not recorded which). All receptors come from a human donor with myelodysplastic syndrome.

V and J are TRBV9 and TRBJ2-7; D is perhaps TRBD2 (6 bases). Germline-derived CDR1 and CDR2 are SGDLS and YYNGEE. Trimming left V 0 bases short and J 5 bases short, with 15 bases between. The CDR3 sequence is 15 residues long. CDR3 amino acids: CASSVETGVPHEQYF. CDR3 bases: TGTGCCAGCAGCGTAGAGACGGGAGTTCCCCACGAGCAGTACTTC. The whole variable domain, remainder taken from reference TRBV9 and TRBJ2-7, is DSGVTQTPKHLITATGQRVTLRCSPRSGDLSVYWYQQSLDQGLQFLIQYYNGEERAKGNILERFSAQQFPDLHSELNLSSLELGDSALYFCASSVETGVPHEQYFGPGTRLTVT.

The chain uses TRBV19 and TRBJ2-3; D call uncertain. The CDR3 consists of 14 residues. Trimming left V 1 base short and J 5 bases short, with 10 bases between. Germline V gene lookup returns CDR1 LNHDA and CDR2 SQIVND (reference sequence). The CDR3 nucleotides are TGTGCCAGTAGTATAGGGGGTATGGAAGATACGCAGTATTTT. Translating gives CASSIGGMEDTQYF.

CDR3 region: CASSLGLNNEQFF. The CDR3 bases are TGTGCCAGCAGCTTAGGGCTAAACAATGAGCAGTTCTTC. The chain uses TRBV7-6 and TRBJ2-1; D remains ambiguous. The CDR3 length is 13 residues. Deletions cut 1 base from V and 5 bases from J, with 6 bases between. From germline, CDR1 is SGHVS and CDR2 FNYEAQ.

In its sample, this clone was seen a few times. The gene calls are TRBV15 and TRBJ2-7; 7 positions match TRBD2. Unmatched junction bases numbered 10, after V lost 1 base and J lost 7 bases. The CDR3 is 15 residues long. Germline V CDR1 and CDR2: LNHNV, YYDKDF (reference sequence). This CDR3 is CATSRGGGGYVEQYF. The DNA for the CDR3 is TGTGCCACCAGCAGAGGTGGCGGGGGTTACGTGGAGCAGTACTTC.

This CDR3 is CASTLGGQDTQYF. CDR3 DNA: TGTGCCAGCACCCTAGGGGGGCAAGATACGCAGTATTTT. V is TRBV6-1 and J is TRBJ2-3, with D possibly being TRBD1 or TRBD2 (6 bases each). The CDR3 length is 13 residues. V was pared by 7 bases and J by 5 bases, with 13 bases between. The germline CDR1 and CDR2 sequences are MNHNS and SASEGT.

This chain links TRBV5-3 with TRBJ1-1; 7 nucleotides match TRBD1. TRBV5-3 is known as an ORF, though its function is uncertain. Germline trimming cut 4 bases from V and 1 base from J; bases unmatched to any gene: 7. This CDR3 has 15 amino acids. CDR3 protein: CARSPGQSTNTEAFF. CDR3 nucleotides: TGTGCCAGAAGCCCGGGACAGTCCACGAACACTGAAGCTTTCTTT.

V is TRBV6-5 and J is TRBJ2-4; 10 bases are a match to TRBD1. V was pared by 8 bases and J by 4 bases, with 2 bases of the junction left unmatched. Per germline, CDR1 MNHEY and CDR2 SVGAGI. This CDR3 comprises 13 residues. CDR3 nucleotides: TGTGCCAGCCAGGGACAGGGGAAAAACATTCAGTACTTC. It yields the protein CASQGQGKNIQYF.

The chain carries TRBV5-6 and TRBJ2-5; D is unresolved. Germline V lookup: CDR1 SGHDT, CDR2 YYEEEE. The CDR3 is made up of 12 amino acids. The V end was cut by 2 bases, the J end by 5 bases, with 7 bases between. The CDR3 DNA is TGTGCCAGCAGCTTTTCAGTTGAGACCCAGTACTTC. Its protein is CASSFSVETQYF.

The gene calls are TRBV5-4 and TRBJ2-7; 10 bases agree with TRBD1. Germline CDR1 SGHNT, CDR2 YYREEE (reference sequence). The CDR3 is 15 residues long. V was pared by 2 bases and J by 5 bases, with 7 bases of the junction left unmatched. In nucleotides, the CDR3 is TGTGCCAGCAGCTTAATCGACAGGGGGCGGAACGAGCAGTACTTC. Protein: CASSLIDRGRNEQYF.

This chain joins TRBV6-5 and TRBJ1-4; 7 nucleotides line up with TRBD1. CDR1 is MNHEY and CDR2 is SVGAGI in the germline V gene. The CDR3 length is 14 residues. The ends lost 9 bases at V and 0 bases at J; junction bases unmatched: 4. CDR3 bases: TGTGCCAGTCGGACAGGCTCAACTAATGAAAAACTGTTTTTT. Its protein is CASRTGSTNEKLFF.

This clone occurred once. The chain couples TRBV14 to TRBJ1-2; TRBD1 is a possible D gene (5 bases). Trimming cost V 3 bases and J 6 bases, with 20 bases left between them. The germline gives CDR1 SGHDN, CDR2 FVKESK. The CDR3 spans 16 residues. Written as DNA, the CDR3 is TGTGCCAGCAGCCACCATGGGACCCAAAGTTGGGATGGCTACACCTTC. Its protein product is CASSHHGTQSWDGYTF.

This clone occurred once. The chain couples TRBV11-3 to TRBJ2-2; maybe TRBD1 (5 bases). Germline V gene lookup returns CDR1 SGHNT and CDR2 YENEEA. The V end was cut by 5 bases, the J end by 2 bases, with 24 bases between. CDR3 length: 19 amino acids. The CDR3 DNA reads TGTGCCAGCAGCCTCGGAAACAGGATGCAGGCTAAAAACACCGGGGAGCTGTTTTTT. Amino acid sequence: CASSLGNRMQAKNTGELFF.

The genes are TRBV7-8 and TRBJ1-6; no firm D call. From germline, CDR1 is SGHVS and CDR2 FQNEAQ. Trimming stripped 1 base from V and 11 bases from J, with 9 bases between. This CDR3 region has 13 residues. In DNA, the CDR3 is TGTGCCAGCAGCTTAGTCGGTAACACACCCCTCCACTTT. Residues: CASSLVGNTPLHF.

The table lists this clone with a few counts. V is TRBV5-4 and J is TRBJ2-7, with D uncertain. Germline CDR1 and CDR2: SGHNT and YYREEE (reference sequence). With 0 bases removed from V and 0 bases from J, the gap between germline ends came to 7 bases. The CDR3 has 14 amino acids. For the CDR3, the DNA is TGTGCCAGCAGCTTGGACCCACTCTCCTACGAGCAGTACTTC. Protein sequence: CASSLDPLSYEQYF.

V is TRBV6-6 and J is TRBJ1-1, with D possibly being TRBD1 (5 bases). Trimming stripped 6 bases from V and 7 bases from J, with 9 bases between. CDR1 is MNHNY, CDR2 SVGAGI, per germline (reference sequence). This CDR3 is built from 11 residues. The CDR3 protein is CASSPGHEAFF. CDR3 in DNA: TGTGCCAGCAGCCCCGGACATGAAGCTTTCTTT.

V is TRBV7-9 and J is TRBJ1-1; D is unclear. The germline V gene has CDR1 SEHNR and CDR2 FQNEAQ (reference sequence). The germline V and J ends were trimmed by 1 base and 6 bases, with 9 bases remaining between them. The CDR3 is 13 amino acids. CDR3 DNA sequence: TGTGCCAGCAGCTTAGGTTTCGGTGCTGAAGCTTTCTTT. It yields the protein CASSLGFGAEAFF. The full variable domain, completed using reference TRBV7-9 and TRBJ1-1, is DTGVSQNPRHKITKRGQNVTFRCDPISEHNRLYWYRQTLGQGPEFLTYFQNEAQLEKSRLLSDRFSAERPKGSFSTLEIQRTEQGDSAMYLCASSLGFGAEAFFGQGTRLTVV.

The CDR3 coding sequence is TGTGCCAGCAGCCGGACTAGCGGGAGGGCCTATGGTGAGCAGTTCTTC. It codes for CASSRTSGRAYGEQFF. The chain couples TRBV7-2 to TRBJ2-1; 15 bases align to TRBD2. The CDR3 is made up of 16 amino acids. The trim removed 5 bases at V and 9 bases at J, leaving 8 bases unmatched. Germline CDR1 and CDR2: SGHTA and FQGNSA.

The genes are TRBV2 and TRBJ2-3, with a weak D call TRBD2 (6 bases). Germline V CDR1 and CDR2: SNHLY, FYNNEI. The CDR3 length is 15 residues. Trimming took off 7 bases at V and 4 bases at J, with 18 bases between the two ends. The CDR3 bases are TGTGCCAGCACCCCGGGACTCCGGTTGTCAGATACGCAGTATTTT. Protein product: CASTPGLRLSDTQYF.